Below, one T cell receptor (beta chain) is given with its context. The target antigen is unknown. The sample originates from a study of cytomegalovirus exposure and HLA in healthy donors. The overall study: Of over 350 genotyped donors, around 80% grouped in the Caucasian-associated ancestry cluster. Study results and limitations: Earlier findings revealed that most TCR beta V segments proved productive either about 87% or about 30% of the time.

Germline-derived CDR1 and CDR2 are LNHNV and YYDKDF (reference sequence). The length of the CDR3 is 15 residues. V shed 1 base and J shed 5 bases, with 12 bases lying between them. The PCR used 60 Vbeta and 13 Jbeta primers. Generated by immunoSEQ multiplex PCR, the TCRdb table keeps only in-frame clones and is missing some. The table has around 300,000 clones, just under 85% seen once. Input material: PBMCs. The clonotype originates from a woman in her thirties or forties in good health and CMV-seropositive. The chain carries TRBV15 and TRBJ2-1; D remains ambiguous. The CDR3 is CATSRAYSTDNEQFF. The CDR3 DNA is TGTGCCACCAGCAGAGCGTATTCGACTGACAATGAGCAGTTCTTC.